One T cell receptor (beta chain) is described in this entry. What it binds is not known. The CDR3 extends over 15 amino acids. V was shortened by 1 base and J by 0 bases, with 7 bases between the two germline ends. Germline V gene data show CDR1 as SGHTA and CDR2 as FQGNSA. The PCR used 60 Vbeta and 13 Jbeta primers. Method: immunoSEQ multiplex PCR; TCRdb's copy keeps in-frame clones and lacks some. The table has 70,000 to 100,000 clones, 55% to 75% seen once; the top ten hold 2.5% to 3%. This specimen comes from a study of cytomegalovirus exposure and HLA in healthy donors. Regarding the study as a whole: The authors later found HLA-associated TCR beta chains more clonally expanded than equally common others. CMV serostatus stood as the only immune exposure information on hand.

Sequencing used PBMCs. The TCR was taken from a man between 45 and 60 years old in good health and CMV-seronegative. The chain combines TRBV7-2 with TRBJ2-1, with D unclear. Here the CDR3 DNA reads TGTGCCAGCAGCTTAGGGAGTAGCTCCTACAATGAGCAGTTCTTC. Residues: CASSLGSSSYNEQFF.